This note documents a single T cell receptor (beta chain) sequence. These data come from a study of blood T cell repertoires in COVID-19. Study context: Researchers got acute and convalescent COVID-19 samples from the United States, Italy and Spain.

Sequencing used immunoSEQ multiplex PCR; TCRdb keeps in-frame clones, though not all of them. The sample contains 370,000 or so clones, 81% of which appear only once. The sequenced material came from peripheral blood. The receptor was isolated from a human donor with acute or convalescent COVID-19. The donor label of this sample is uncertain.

The CDR3 loop is CASSRTGQRYEQYF. DNA for the CDR3: TGTGCCAGCAGCCGGACAGGGCAGCGATACGAGCAGTACTTC. V and J are TRBV11-2 and TRBJ2-7; 8 bases fit TRBD1. This CDR3 is 14 amino acids long. The V and J ends lost 5 bases and 4 bases, in that order; junction bases with no gene match: 7. Germline V gives CDR1 SGHAT, CDR2 FQNNGV. Looking up the rest from reference TRBV11-2 and TRBJ2-7 gives the full variable domain: EAGVAQSPRYKIIEKRQSVAFWCNPISGHATLYWYQQILGQGPKLLIQFQNNGVVDDSQLPKDRFSAERLKGVDSTLKIQPAKLEDSAVYLCASSRTGQRYEQYFGPGTRLTVT.